One and the same sample provided the 24 T cell receptor beta chains below, sequenced in a study of T cell clonality in common variable immunodeficiency. Assay used: immunoSEQ multiplex PCR; TCRdb lists only in-frame clones, some missing. The data show around 45,000 clones, none appearing only once, with roughly a tenth held by the ten largest. Material for sequencing was peripheral blood mononuclear cells. The receptors originated from a person between 18 and 75 years old in good health.

As regards this clone: This is likely an artifact of a read error, given a far larger clone one base away. With the read ending 3 residues before the CDR3 end, the germline J gene is used to fill in that end. Within the sample, other DNA sequences also encode this same CDR3. This sequence joins TRBV13 and TRBJ2-7, with TRBD2 matching over 7 bases. V gave up 4 bases and J gave up 4 bases; unmatched junction bases: 7. This CDR3 spans 14 amino acids. From germline, CDR1 is PRHDT and CDR2 FYEKMQ (reference sequence). The sequenced part of the CDR3 DNA is TGTGCCAGCAGCTCACGTGGGGGGGATTACGAG. As protein: CASSSRGGDYE. The full CDR3 reads CASSSRGGDYEQYF.

This clone was detected ten times or more. The DNA ends 3 residues before the CDR3 does, and the rest of the CDR3 is filled in from the germline J gene. The rearrangement uses TRBV7-3 and TRBJ1-1; D perhaps matches TRBD1 (5 bases). The CDR3 length is 14 residues. Germline loops: CDR1 SGHTA, CDR2 FQGTGA. V dropped 5 bases and J dropped 6 bases, with 16 bases sitting between them. The sequenced CDR3 bases are TGTGCCAGCAGCCTCCGTGGCCCGGGGGCTGAA. Translating gives CASSLRGPGAE. The entire CDR3 protein is CASSLRGPGAEAFF. Full variable domain (missing parts from reference TRBV7-3 and TRBJ1-1): GAGVSQTPSNKVTEKGKYVELRCDPISGHTALYWYRQSLGQGPEFLIYFQGTGAADDSGLPNDRFFAVRPEGSVSTLKIQRTERGDSAVYLCASSLRGPGAEAFFGQGTRLTVV.

This clone was recorded many times. The read falls 3 residues short of the CDR3 end, and the missing part is taken from the germline J gene. V is TRBV18 and J is TRBJ1-1, with D perhaps matching TRBD1 (5 bases). The V gene lost 4 bases and the J gene lost 5 bases, with 14 bases spanning the gap. This CDR3 is 14 amino acids long. Germline CDR1 reads KGHSH; CDR2 reads LQKENI. CDR3 loop: CASSRAGMVTEAFF. The CDR3 DNA, read in part, is TGTGCCAGCTCACGGGCAGGGATGGTAACTGAA.

This clone showed up many times. The read halts 3 residues ahead of the CDR3 end, with the missing end drawn from the germline J gene. V usage is TRBV19 and J usage is TRBJ2-5, with 9 bases that match TRBD2. With V trimmed by 5 bases and J by 5 bases, 6 bases remained unmatched. The CDR3 sequence is 14 residues long. Germline V CDR1 and CDR2: LNHDA, SQIVND (reference sequence). This chain's CDR3 is CASSPISGGETQYF. The sequenced CDR3 bases are TGTGCCAGTAGTCCGATTAGCGGGGGTGAGACC.

This clone was recorded at least ten times. Read sequence stops 3 residues before the CDR3 end, and the germline J gene provides the missing end. The chain uses TRBV29-1 and TRBJ1-2; D remains unclear. The CDR3 has 13 residues. Germline assignment: CDR1 SQVTM and CDR2 ANQGSEA. V lost 7 bases and J 2 bases, leaving 14 bases between the germline ends. CDR3: CSARLTENYGYTF. The sequenced CDR3 bases are TGCAGCGCGCGATTAACAGAGAACTATGGC.

This clone was counted many times. The read finishes 3 residues shy of the CDR3 end, and the germline J gene is used to complete it. The chain uses TRBV20-1 and TRBJ2-5, with TRBD2 identical over 15 bases. This CDR3 comprises 15 residues. Trimming at V came to 6 bases and at J to 5 bases, leaving 7 bases not matched to a gene. Germline CDR1 is DFQATT and CDR2 is SNEGSKA (reference sequence). The CDR3 loop is CSALRTSGGGETQYF. CDR3 DNA, as far as it was read: TGCAGTGCCCTCAGGACTAGCGGGGGGGGTGAGACC.

At least ten counts were recorded for this clone. The sequenced fragment ends 3 residues before the CDR3 boundary, so the rest is inferred from the germline J gene. The chain recombines TRBV6-2 or TRBV6-3 with TRBJ2-3; 7 nucleotides match TRBD1. Looked up from germline, CDR1 is MNHEY and CDR2 is SVGEGT. V lost 6 bases to trimming and J lost 3 bases; unmatched junction nucleotides: 9. The CDR3 covers 15 residues. CDR3 loop: CASRFDRVGTDTQYF. CDR3 bases read: TGTGCCAGCAGATTCGACAGGGTCGGAACAGATACG.

This clone was detected many times. Read coverage stops 3 residues before the CDR3 terminus; the germline J gene supplies the remainder. The chain is built from TRBV5-1 and TRBJ1-1; 9 bases are a match to TRBD1. This CDR3 spans 15 amino acids. V shed 2 bases, J shed 3 bases, and the junction held 5 bases outside the gene matches. The germline V gene encodes CDR1 SGHRS and CDR2 YFSETQ. The CDR3 DNA, read in part, is TGCGCCAGCAGCTTCACGACAGGGGGGGACACTGAA. Translated, it gives CASSFTTGGDTE. The whole CDR3 sequence reads CASSFTTGGDTEAFF.

Ten or more counts support this clone. From the germline J gene comes the end of the CDR3, since the read stops 3 residues before it. The chain couples TRBV7-2 to TRBJ1-5; the D gene is possibly TRBD1 (5 bases). V gave up 0 bases and J gave up 4 bases, with 10 bases separating them. Germline V gene data show CDR1 as SGHTA and CDR2 as FQGNSA. The CDR3 loop spans 15 amino acids. CDR3 DNA (partial): TGTGCCAGCAGCTTAGCGGGGGGACCTAATCAGCCC. Translated, it gives CASSLAGGPNQP. The whole CDR3 sequence reads CASSLAGGPNQPQHF.

In its sample, this clone was seen many times. The observed sequence ends 3 residues before the CDR3 terminus, with the missing tail filled in from the germline J gene. The gene calls are TRBV7-7 and TRBJ1-4; D unresolved. Trimming removed 1 base at V and 2 bases at J, with 8 bases between. The CDR3 length is 15 residues. Germline CDR1 SSHAT, CDR2 FNYEAQ (reference sequence). The DNA read from the CDR3 is TGTGCCAGCAGCTTAGGTGCAGCGACTAATGAAAAA. Protein product: CASSLGAATNEK. Given in full, the CDR3 is CASSLGAATNEKLFF.

This clone was observed at least ten times. Read data end 3 residues before the CDR3 end; the end is taken from the germline J gene. This chain links TRBV6-2 or TRBV6-3 with TRBJ2-3; D perhaps matches TRBD1 (6 bases). Germline V gives CDR1 MNHEY, CDR2 SVGEGT. V dropped 4 bases and J dropped 4 bases, with 15 bases sitting between them. The CDR3 runs to 15 residues. CDR3 protein: CASSSGHRDADTQYF. The part of the CDR3 DNA that was read is TGTGCCAGCAGTTCCGGACACAGGGATGCAGATACG.

This clone was seen many times. From the germline J gene comes the end of the CDR3, since the read stops 3 residues before it. V gene TRBV2 combines with J gene TRBJ2-3, with D possibly matching TRBD1 (6 bases). CDR3 length equals 15 residues. V lost 7 bases to trimming and J lost 2 bases, with 16 bases between them. The V gene's germline CDR1 is SNHLY and CDR2 FYNNEI. The CDR3 spells CASNEQGPSTDTQYF. The DNA read from the CDR3 is TGTGCCAGCAACGAACAGGGTCCGTCCACAGATACG.

This clone was detected ten times or more. The missing CDR3 end, 3 residues past where the read stops, is filled in from the germline J gene. This rearrangement joins TRBV11-3 to TRBJ2-3, with TRBD2 as a possible D gene (6 bases). Deletions cut 5 bases from V and 0 bases from J, with 12 bases between. This CDR3 is 15 amino acids long. Germline V gene lookup returns CDR1 SGHNT and CDR2 YENEEA. The CDR3 protein is CASSLGLQSTDTQYF. The sequenced part of the CDR3 DNA is TGTGCCAGCAGCCTGGGACTCCAGAGCACAGATACG.

This clone was observed at least ten times. The read finishes 3 residues shy of the CDR3 end, and the germline J gene is used to complete it. This rearrangement joins TRBV5-1 to TRBJ1-3, with TRBD1 identical over 8 bases. The germline CDR1 and CDR2 sequences are SGHRS and YFSETQ. This CDR3 is 12 amino acids long. V lost 2 bases, J lost 8 bases, and 0 bases stayed unmatched. The DNA read from the CDR3 is TGCGCCAGCAGCTTACAGGGGGACACC. It codes for CASSLQGDT. The full CDR3 is CASSLQGDTIYF.

This clone was recorded many times. The observed sequence ends 3 residues before the CDR3 terminus, with the missing tail filled in from the germline J gene. The rearrangement joins TRBV11-3 to TRBJ1-1; a weak D match, TRBD1 (5 bases). The V gene's germline CDR1 is SGHNT and CDR2 YENEEA. The CDR3 contains 11 residues. CDR3 amino acids: CASSTNRWAFF. Partial CDR3 DNA: TGTGCCAGCAGCACTAACAGGTGG.

As concerns this clone: Sequencing ends 3 residues short of the CDR3 end; the germline J gene provides the rest. V usage is TRBV7-9 and J usage is TRBJ2-3; no firm D call. CDR1 SEHNR and CDR2 FQNEAQ come from the germline V gene (reference sequence). Between the trimmed V and J ends, which lost 4 bases and 0 bases, there was a span of 2 bases. The CDR3 covers 12 residues. The sequenced part of the CDR3 DNA is TGTGCCAGCAGCTCTAGCACAGATACG. This encodes CASSSSTDT. The whole CDR3 protein is CASSSSTDTQYF.

This clone was seen many times. The sequenced part of the CDR3 DNA is TGTGCCAGCAGCTTCTCACAGGGTGGCGCTGAA. It encodes CASSFSQGGAE. The CDR3 reads in full as CASSFSQGGAEAFF. This chain joins TRBV7-3 and TRBJ1-1; possibly TRBD1 for D (6 bases). Coverage ceases 3 residues before the CDR3 finishes, and the germline J gene fills in the end. The V and J ends lost 3 bases and 6 bases respectively, with 14 bases between them. The CDR3 contains 14 residues. Germline V lookup: CDR1 SGHTA, CDR2 FQGTGA.

This clone was recorded many times. Read sequence stops 3 residues before the CDR3 end, and the germline J gene provides the missing end. V and J are TRBV2 and TRBJ2-2; D unresolved. From germline, CDR1 is SNHLY and CDR2 FYNNEI. This CDR3 region has 13 residues. Trimming removed 1 base from V and 7 bases from J, with 7 bases in between. This CDR3 is CASSEVADGELFF. CDR3 DNA, as far as it was read: TGTGCCAGCAGTGAAGTGGCGGACGGGGAG.

The sample holds many counts of this clone. The sequence runs out 3 residues before the end of the CDR3; the remainder is reconstructed from the germline J gene. J is TRBJ1-5 and V is TRBV19; possibly TRBD1 for D (5 bases). Germline V CDR1 and CDR2: LNHDA, SQIVND (reference sequence). Trimming shortened V by 1 base and J by 6 bases, and 13 bases separated the two germline ends. The CDR3 has 15 residues. Partial CDR3 DNA: TGTGCCAGTAGTATAGGTGGGCAGGGCACTCAGCCC. As protein: CASSIGGQGTQP. The whole CDR3 region reads CASSIGGQGTQPQHF.

This clone was seen many times. From the germline J gene comes the end of the CDR3, since the read stops 3 residues before it. The V gene is TRBV19, the J gene TRBJ1-1; 9 bases match TRBD1. The CDR3 is 15 amino acids. The V gene's germline CDR1 is LNHDA and CDR2 SQIVND (reference sequence). The CDR3 here is CASSPGGTGKPGAFF. CDR3 DNA (partial): TGTGCCAGTAGTCCCGGTGGGACAGGGAAACCCGGA.

In its sample, this clone was seen a few times. The read ends 3 residues shy of where the CDR3 ends; the end is completed using the germline J gene. The J gene is TRBJ2-3, the V gene TRBV5-1; weak D call: TRBD1 (5 bases). The CDR3 consists of 16 residues. Germline assignment: CDR1 SGHRS and CDR2 YFSETQ. Trimming stripped 0 bases from V and 2 bases from J, with 13 bases between. The CDR3 loop is CASSLATGGSTDTQYF. CDR3 DNA, as far as it was read: TGCGCCAGCAGCTTGGCCACAGGCGGCTCCACAGATACG.

This clone was recorded many times. The read ends 3 residues before the CDR3 terminus; that terminus is restored from the germline J gene. The chain couples TRBV7-9 to TRBJ1-4, with TRBD1 matching 11 bases. CDR1 and CDR2 (germline): SEHNR, FQNEAQ (reference sequence). The CDR3 has 14 residues. V trimming: 7 bases; J trimming: 7 bases; junction bases outside the gene matches: 5. CDR3 DNA (partial): TGTGCCAGCATCTCGGACAGGGGGCCTGAAAAA. Translated, it gives CASISDRGPEK. The full CDR3 sequence reads CASISDRGPEKLFF.

The sample holds many counts of this clone. The read ends 3 residues before the CDR3 terminus; that terminus is restored from the germline J gene. The J gene is TRBJ2-5, the V gene TRBV6-1; D is perhaps TRBD2 (7 bases). The germline CDR1 and CDR2 sequences are MNHNS and SASEGT. The V gene lost 4 bases and the J gene lost 4 bases, with 16 bases spanning the gap. The CDR3 is made up of 15 amino acids. CDR3 residues: CASSVGGGVGETQYF. CDR3 bases read: TGTGCCAGCAGTGTGGGGGGGGGCGTGGGAGAGACC.

This clone was seen at least ten times. The sequenced fragment ends 3 residues before the CDR3 boundary, so the rest is inferred from the germline J gene. Other DNA sequences in this specimen translate into the identical CDR3. J is TRBJ1-3 and V is TRBV20-1; tentative D call: TRBD1 (6 bases). Trimming shortened V by 5 bases and J by 0 bases, and 8 bases separated the two germline ends. The germline gives CDR1 DFQATT, CDR2 SNEGSKA (reference sequence). CDR3 length: 13 residues. CDR3 bases read: TGCAGTGCTTTACAGGGCTCTGGAAACACC. This sequence encodes CSALQGSGNT. The entire CDR3 is CSALQGSGNTIYF.